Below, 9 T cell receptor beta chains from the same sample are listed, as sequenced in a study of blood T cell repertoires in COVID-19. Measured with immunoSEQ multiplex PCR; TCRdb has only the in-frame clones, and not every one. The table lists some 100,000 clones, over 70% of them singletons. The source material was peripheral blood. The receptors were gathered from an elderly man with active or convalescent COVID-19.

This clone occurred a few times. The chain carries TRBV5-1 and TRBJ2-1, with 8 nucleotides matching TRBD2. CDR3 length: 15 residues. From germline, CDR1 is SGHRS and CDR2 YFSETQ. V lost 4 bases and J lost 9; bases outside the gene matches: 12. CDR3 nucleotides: TGCGCCAGCAGCGGCGGGGGGCCCCGTTCCGGTGAGCAGTTCTTC. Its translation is CASSGGGPRSGEQFF.

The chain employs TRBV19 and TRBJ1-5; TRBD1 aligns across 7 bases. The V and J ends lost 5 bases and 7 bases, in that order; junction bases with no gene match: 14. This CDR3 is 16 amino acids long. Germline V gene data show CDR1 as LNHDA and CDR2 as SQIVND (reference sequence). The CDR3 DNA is TGTGCCAGTAGTCTGGGGGCGACAGGGTTAGGGCAGCCCCAGCATTTT. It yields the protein CASSLGATGLGQPQHF. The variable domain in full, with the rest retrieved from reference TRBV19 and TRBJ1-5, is DGGITQSPKYLFRKEGQNVTLSCEQNLNHDAMYWYRQDPGQGLRLIYYSQIVNDFQKGDIAEGYSVSREKKESFPLTVTSAQKNPTAFYLCASSLGATGLGQPQHFGDGTRLSIL.

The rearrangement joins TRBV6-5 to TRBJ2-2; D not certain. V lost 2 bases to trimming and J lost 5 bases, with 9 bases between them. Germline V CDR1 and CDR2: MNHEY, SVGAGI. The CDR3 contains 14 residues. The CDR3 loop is CASSYGQLTGELFF. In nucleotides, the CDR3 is TGTGCCAGCAGTTACGGGCAGCTAACCGGGGAGCTGTTTTTT.

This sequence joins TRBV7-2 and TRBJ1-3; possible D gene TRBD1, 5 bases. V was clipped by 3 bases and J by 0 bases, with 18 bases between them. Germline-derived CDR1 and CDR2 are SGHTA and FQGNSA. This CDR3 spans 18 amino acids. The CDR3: CASSFSGGRYNSGNTIYF. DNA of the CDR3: TGTGCCAGCAGCTTCTCGGGGGGTCGCTACAACTCTGGAAACACCATATATTTT.

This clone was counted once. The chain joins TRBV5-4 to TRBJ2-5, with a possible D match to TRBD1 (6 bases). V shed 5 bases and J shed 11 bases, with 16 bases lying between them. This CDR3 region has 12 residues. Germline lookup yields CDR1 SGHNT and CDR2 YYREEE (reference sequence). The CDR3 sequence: CASSLDTGYQYF. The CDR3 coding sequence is TGTGCCAGCAGTTTAGATACAGGGTATCAGTACTTC. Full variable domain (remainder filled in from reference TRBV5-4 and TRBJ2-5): ETGVTQSPTHLIKTRGQQVTLRCSSQSGHNTVSWYQQALGQGPQFIFQYYREEENGRGNFPPRFSGLQFPNYSSELNVNALELDDSALYLCASSLDTGYQYFGPGTRLLVL.

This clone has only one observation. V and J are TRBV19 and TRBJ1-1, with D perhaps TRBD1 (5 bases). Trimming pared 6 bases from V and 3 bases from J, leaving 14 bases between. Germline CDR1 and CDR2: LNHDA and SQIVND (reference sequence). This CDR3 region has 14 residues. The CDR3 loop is CASRSGLLDTEAFF. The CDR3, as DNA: TGTGCCAGTAGGTCGGGACTACTGGACACTGAAGCTTTCTTT. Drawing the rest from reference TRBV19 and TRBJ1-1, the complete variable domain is DGGITQSPKYLFRKEGQNVTLSCEQNLNHDAMYWYRQDPGQGLRLIYYSQIVNDFQKGDIAEGYSVSREKKESFPLTVTSAQKNPTAFYLCASRSGLLDTEAFFGQGTRLTVV.

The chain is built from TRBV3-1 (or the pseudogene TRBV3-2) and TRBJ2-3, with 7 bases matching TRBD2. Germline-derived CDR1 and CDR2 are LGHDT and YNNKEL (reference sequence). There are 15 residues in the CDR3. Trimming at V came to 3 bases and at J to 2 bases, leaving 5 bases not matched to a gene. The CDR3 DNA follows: TGTGCCAGCAGCCAGGGGGGGGTCTCCACAGATACGCAGTATTTT. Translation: CASSQGGVSTDTQYF.

CDR3 in DNA: TGTGCCAGCACGGGTACCCGTGGCACAGATACGCAGTATTTT. This gives the protein CASTGTRGTDTQYF. This chain connects TRBV2 to TRBJ2-3; D remains unclear. This CDR3 is 14 amino acids long. Germline lookup yields CDR1 SNHLY and CDR2 FYNNEI. The V and J ends lost 7 bases and 1 base respectively, with 12 bases between them.

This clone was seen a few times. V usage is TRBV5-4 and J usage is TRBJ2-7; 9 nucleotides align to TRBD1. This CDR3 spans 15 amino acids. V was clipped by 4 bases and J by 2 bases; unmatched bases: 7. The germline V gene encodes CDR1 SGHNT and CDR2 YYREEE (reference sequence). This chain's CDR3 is CASSRKGTGTYEQYF. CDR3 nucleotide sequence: TGTGCCAGCAGCCGAAAGGGGACAGGGACCTACGAGCAGTACTTC.